This T cell receptor (beta chain) is from a study of T-cell reconstitution after alpha-beta-depleted transplantation in children. This clonotype was detected only a few times. Unique molecular identifiers were built into the TCRbeta library. TCRdb recomputed calls from the PCR reads with MiXCR, one row per CDR3 protein. The data contain over 550,000 distinct CDR3 sequences, about 10% of them singletons. Trimming cost V 8 bases and J 3 bases, with 20 bases left between them. The CDR3 has 15 residues. The germline gives CDR1 SGHAT, CDR2 FQNNGV. The receptor's source is a human donor who donated a stem cell graft to a child with acute myeloid leukemia. The source material was PBMCs from the stem cell graft donor, sampled from the stem cell graft. The chain couples TRBV11-2 to TRBJ2-7; D possibly corresponds to TRBD2 (6 bases). The CDR3 DNA reads as TGTGCCAGCTTACTAGCCCCCGGTCATGGCTACGAGCAGTACTTC. Protein product: CASLLAPGHGYEQYF.